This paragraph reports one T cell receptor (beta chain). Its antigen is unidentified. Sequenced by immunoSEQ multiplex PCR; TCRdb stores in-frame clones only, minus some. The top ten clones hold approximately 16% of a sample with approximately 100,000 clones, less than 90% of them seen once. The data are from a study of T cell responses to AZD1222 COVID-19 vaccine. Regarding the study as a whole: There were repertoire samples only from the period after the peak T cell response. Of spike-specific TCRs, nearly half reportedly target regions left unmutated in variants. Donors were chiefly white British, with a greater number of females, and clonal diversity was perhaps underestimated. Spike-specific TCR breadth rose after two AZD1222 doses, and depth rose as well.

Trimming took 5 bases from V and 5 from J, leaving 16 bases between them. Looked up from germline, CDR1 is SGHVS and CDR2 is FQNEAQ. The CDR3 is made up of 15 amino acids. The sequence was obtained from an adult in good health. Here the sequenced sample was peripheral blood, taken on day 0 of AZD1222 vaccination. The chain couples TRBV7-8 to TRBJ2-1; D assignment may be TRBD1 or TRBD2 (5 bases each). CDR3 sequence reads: CASSGSRDPHNEQFF. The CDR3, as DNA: TGTGCCAGCAGCGGAAGCCGGGACCCTCACAATGAGCAGTTCTTC. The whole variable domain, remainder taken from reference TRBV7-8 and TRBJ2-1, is GAGVSQSPRYKVAKRGQDVALRCDPISGHVSLFWYQQALGQGPEFLTYFQNEAQLDKSGLPSDRFFAERPEGSVSTLKIQRTQQEDSAVYLCASSGSRDPHNEQFFGPGTRLTVL.